This TCR beta chain comes out of a study of shared clonotypes between healthy human individuals. Study-level results: It was expected that sequencing depth would affect clonotype sharing among donors. Few donors limited the genetic and exposure-history diversity represented.

Note on this clone: No antigen is known for it.

Assay used: immunoSEQ multiplex PCR; TCRdb lists only in-frame clones, some missing. The table records under 600,000 clones, 60% to 80% of them present only once. J lost 8 bases, V lost 2 bases, and 9 bases had no gene match. The CDR3 has 15 residues. Germline V gene lookup returns CDR1 SGHVS and CDR2 FQNEAQ. Healthy and HIV-negative, the adult donors had no recent acute infections or vaccinations. This clonotype was sampled from a woman aged 40 to 50 in good health. Some clones in this sample may be carry-over from other donors' samples. Sequenced material: PBMCs. The chain recombines TRBV7-8 with TRBJ1-2; 9 nucleotides line up with TRBD1. DNA of the CDR3: TGTGCCAGCAGCTTACTGGGACAGGGTCGAAAGGGCTACACCTTC. This gives the protein CASSLLGQGRKGYTF.